Listed here is a single T cell receptor (beta chain). The V end was cut by 0 bases, the J end by 2 bases, with 13 bases between. The CDR3 has 16 amino acids. Germline CDR1 and CDR2: MGHRA and YSYEKL. This record belongs to a study of shared clonotypes between healthy human individuals. Profiling relied on immunoSEQ multiplex PCR, and the TCRdb table lists in-frame clones only, not all of them. The sample holds a few million clones; around 95% are singletons and the top ten take around 0.13%. The V gene is TRBV4-1, the J gene TRBJ2-5; D is possibly TRBD1 (6 bases). The source material was naive CD4+ T cells sorted from blood. As to subset: CD45RA+ positively selected. This receptor was taken from a man younger than 35 in good health. The CDR3, as DNA: TGCGCCAGCAGCCAAGAACCCGGCAGGGGACAAGAGACCCAGTACTTC. Translated, it gives CASSQEPGRGQETQYF.